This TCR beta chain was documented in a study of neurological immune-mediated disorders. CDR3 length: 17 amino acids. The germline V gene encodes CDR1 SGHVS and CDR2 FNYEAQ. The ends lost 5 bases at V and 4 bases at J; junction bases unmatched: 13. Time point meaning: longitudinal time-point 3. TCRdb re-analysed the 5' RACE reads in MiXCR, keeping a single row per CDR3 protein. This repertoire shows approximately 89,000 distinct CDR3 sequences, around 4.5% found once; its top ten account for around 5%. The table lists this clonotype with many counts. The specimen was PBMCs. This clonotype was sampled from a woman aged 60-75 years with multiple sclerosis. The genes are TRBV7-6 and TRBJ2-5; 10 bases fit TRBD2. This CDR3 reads CASSPPPSGGLRETQYF. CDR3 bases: TGTGCCAGCAGCCCACCCCCTAGCGGGGGTCTCCGAGAGACCCAGTACTTC.